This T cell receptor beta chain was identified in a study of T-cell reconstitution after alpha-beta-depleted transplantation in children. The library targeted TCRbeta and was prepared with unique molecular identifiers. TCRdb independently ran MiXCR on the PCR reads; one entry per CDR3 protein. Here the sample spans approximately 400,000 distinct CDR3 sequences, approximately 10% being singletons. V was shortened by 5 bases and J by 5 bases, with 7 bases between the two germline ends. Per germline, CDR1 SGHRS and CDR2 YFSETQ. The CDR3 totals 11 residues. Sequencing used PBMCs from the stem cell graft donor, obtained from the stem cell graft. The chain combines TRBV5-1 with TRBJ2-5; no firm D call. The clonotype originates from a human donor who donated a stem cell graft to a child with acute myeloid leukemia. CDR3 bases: TGCGCCAGCAGGAAGTTGGAGACCCAGTACTTC. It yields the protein CASRKLETQYF.